This T cell receptor (beta chain) was captured in a study of CD8+CD57+ T cells in acquired aplastic anemia. The V and J ends lost 0 bases and 3 bases respectively, with 12 bases between them. Germline V gives CDR1 LGHNA, CDR2 YSLEER. The CDR3 length is 15 residues. Profiling of TCR beta VDJ combinations and CDR3 sequences used genomic DNA as template. Via MiXCR, TCRdb re-called the reads, giving one row per CDR3 protein. This sample has under 200,000 distinct CDR3 sequences, with 35% to 55% found just once. Many counts were recorded for this clonotype. The chain joins TRBV4-3 to TRBJ2-7; D perhaps matches TRBD1 (5 bases). Sequenced sample: sorted CD4+, CD8+, or CD8+CD57+ T cells (not recorded which) from PBMCs. The sequence was obtained from a human donor in good health. In nucleotides, the CDR3 is TGCGCCAGCAGCCAAGATATGGCAGGGCTCTACGAGCAGTACTTC. Translation: CASSQDMAGLYEQYF.